This TCR beta chain originates from a study of OX40 agonist ivuxolimab in advanced cancers. The length of the CDR3 is 14 residues. Trimming took 1 base from V and 3 from J, leaving 7 bases between them. Germline CDR1 and CDR2: SGHVS and FQNEAQ. TCRdb's copy holds only in-frame clones and misses some; the assay was immunoSEQ multiplex PCR. The profile shows some 90,000 clones, about 87% of them singletons. This sequence was found in an adult with an advanced solid tumor such as melanoma, head and neck, liver or kidney cancer. The sample consisted of CD4+ or CD8+ T cells sorted from blood, taken in a trial of the OX40 agonist ivuxolimab. The V call is TRBV7-8, the J call TRBJ1-3, with D possibly matching TRBD1 (6 bases). CDR3 protein: CASSLGGGGNTIYF. CDR3 DNA sequence: TGTGCCAGCAGCTTAGGAGGGGGTGGAAACACCATATATTTT.